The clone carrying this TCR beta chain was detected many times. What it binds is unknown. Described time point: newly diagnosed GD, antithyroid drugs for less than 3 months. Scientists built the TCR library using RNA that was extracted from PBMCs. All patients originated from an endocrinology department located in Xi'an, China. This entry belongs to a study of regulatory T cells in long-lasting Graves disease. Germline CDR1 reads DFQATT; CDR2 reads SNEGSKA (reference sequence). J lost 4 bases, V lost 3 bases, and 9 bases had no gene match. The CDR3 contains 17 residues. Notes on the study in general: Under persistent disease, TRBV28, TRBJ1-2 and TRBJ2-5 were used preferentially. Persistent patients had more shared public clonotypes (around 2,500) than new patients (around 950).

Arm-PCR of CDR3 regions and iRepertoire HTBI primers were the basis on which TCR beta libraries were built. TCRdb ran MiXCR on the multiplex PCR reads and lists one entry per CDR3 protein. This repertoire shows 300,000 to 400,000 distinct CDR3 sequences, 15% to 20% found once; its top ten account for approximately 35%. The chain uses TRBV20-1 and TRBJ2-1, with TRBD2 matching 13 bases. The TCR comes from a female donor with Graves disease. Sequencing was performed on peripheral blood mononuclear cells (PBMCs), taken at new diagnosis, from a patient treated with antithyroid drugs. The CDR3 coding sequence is TGCAGTGCTAGCTCACTAGCGGGAGGGCCATCTTACAATGAGCAGTTCTTC. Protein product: CSASSLAGGPSYNEQFF.